This T cell receptor (beta chain) was retrieved from a study of blood T cell repertoires in COVID-19. Study processing details: Nucleated cell counts were estimated from reference gene primer amplification. Clones were read by immunoSEQ multiplex PCR, and TCRdb kept only the in-frame ones, dropping some. V, J and clone size are those of that table, while D and trimming were read from the DNA. The sample has 150,000 to 200,000 clones, 80% to 85% seen once. Participants were aged about 18 to 100 years from 20 to 30 US areas. The study recruited exposed participants who had met a COVID-19 case within 2 weeks before entry. The TCR sequence derives from a woman in her twenties or thirties who had been exposed to COVID-19. Sequencing used PBMCs or T cells enriched from blood (not recorded which).

In DNA, the CDR3 is TGTGCCACCAGCCCCCGACTAGCGGGGGTCCACAATGAGCAGTTCTTC. Translated, it gives CATSPRLAGVHNEQFF. The chain joins TRBV15 to TRBJ2-1; 12 nucleotides line up with TRBD2. Germline assignment: CDR1 LNHNV and CDR2 YYDKDF (reference sequence). The J segment lost 5 bases and the V segment lost 5 bases, leaving 7 bases of the junction unmatched. The CDR3 is made up of 16 amino acids.